This T cell receptor beta chain derives from a study of identical twins. Overall study results and limits: Donors were not followed over many years; analysis was cross-sectional. A lower insertion count was a feature of abundant cord blood beta clonotypes, with no such feature in memory repertoires.

This clonotype was detected many times. The antigen is undetermined. V gave up 8 bases and J gave up 2 bases; unmatched junction bases: 11. Germline assignment: CDR1 MNHEY and CDR2 SMNVEV (reference sequence). This CDR3 region has 15 residues. One entry per CDR3 protein results from TCRdb running MiXCR on the 5' RACE reads. Among approximately 220,000 distinct CDR3 sequences listed, under 10% were seen once. These records were also assigned to another study, of yellow fever vaccine responses in identical twins. That source reports: Twins' vaccine T cell responses were reported to seem partly convergent and partly personalized.

The TCR sequence derives from a woman under 30 in good health. Material: memory (CD45RO+) T cells sorted from blood. The V and J genes are TRBV27 and TRBJ2-7, with 8 bases aligning to TRBD1. The CDR3 DNA reads as TGTGCCAGCGGCTTAGGGGGACAGGTAACCTACGAGCAGTACTTC. Amino acid sequence: CASGLGGQVTYEQYF.